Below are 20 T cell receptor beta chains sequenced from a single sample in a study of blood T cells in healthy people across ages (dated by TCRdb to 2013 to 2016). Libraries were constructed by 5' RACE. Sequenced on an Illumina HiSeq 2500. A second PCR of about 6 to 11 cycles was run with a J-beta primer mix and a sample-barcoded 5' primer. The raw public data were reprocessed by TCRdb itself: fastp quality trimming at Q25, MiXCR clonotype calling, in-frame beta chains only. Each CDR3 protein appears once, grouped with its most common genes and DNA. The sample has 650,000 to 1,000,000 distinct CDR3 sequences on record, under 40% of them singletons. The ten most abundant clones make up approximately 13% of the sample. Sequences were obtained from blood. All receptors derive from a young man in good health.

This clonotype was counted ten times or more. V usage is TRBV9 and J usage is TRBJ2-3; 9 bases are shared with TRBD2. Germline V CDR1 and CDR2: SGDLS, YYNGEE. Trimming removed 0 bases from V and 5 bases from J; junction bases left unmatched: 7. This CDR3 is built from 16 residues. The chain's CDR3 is CASSVAGRSGGDTQYF. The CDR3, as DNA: TGTGCCAGCAGCGTAGCGGGACGTAGCGGGGGAGATACGCAGTATTTT.

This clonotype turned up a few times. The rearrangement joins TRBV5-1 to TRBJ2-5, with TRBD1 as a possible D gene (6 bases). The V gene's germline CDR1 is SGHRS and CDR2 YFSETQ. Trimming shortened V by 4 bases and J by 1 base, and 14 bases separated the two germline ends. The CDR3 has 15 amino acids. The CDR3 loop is CASSDQRQVQETQYF. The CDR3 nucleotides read TGCGCCAGCAGCGACCAAAGACAGGTCCAAGAGACCCAGTACTTC.

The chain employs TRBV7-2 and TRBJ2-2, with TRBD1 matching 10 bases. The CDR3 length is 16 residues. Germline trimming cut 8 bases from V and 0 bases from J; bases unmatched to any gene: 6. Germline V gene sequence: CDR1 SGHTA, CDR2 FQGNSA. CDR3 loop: CASPTGQGANTGELFF. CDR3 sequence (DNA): TGTGCCAGCCCCACCGGACAGGGGGCGAACACCGGGGAGCTGTTTTTT.

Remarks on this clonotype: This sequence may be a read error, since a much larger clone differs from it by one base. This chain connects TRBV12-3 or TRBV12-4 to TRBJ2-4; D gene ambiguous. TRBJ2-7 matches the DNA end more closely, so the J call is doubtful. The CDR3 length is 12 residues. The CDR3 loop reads CASSLDTCEQYF. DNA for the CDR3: TGTGCCAGCAGTTTAGACACCTGCGAGCAGTACTTC.

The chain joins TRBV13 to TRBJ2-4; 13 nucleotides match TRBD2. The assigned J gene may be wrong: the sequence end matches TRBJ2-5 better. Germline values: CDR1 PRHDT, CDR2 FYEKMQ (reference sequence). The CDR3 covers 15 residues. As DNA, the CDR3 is TGTGCCAGCAGCCCCGGACTAGCGGGGGCCAAGACCCAGTACTTC. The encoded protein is CASSPGLAGAKTQYF.

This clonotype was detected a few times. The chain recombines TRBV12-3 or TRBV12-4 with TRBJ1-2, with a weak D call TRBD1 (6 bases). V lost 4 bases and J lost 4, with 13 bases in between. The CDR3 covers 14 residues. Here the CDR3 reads CASSSARGGYGYTF. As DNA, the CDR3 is TGTGCCAGCAGTTCCGCCAGGGGAGGCTATGGCTACACCTTC.

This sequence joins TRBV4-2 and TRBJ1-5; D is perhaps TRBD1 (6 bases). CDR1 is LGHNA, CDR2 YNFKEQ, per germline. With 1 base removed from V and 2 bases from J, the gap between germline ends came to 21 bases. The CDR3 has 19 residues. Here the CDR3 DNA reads TGTGCCAGCAGCCAAGTCCCCGGGTGGGGGGCGTTGGGCAATCAGCCCCAGCATTTT. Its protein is CASSQVPGWGALGNQPQHF.

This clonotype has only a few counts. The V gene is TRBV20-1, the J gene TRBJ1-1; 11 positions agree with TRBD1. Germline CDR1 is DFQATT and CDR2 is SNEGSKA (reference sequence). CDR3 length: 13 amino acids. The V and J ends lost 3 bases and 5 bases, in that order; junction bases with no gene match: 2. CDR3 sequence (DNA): TGCAGTGCTAGGGGACAGGGGGAAACTGAAGCTTTCTTT. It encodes CSARGQGETEAFF.

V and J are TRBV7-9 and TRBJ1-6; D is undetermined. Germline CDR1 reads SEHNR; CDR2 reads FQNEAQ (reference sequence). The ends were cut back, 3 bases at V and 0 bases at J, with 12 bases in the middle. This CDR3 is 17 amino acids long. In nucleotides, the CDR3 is TGTGCCAGCAGCTTGACGTCCGGGAGCTCCTATAATTCACCCCTCCACTTT. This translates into CASSLTSGSSYNSPLHF.

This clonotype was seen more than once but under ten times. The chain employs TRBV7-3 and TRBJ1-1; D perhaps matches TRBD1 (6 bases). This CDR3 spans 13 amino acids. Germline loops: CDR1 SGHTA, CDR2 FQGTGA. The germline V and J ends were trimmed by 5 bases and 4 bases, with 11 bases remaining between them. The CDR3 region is CASSPTGTTEAFF. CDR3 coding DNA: TGTGCCAGCAGCCCCACAGGGACCACTGAAGCTTTCTTT.

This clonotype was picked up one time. CDR3 region: CASAATGYNEQFF. CDR3 DNA sequence: TGTGCCAGCGCCGCGACTGGTTACAATGAGCAGTTCTTC. The chain employs TRBV18 and TRBJ2-1; no reliable D call. V was pared by 8 bases and J by 4 bases, with 12 bases between. Germline lookup yields CDR1 KGHSH and CDR2 LQKENI. CDR3 size: 13 residues.

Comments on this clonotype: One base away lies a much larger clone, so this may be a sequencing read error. CDR3 sequence: CASSLRRVVITDTQYF. The CDR3 bases are TGTGCCAGCAGTCTCCGGAGGGTGGTGATCACAGATACGCAGTATTTT. J is TRBJ2-3 and V is TRBV12-3 or TRBV12-4; weak D call: TRBD2 (6 bases). V lost 5 bases to trimming and J lost 2 bases, with 17 bases between them. The CDR3 runs to 16 residues.

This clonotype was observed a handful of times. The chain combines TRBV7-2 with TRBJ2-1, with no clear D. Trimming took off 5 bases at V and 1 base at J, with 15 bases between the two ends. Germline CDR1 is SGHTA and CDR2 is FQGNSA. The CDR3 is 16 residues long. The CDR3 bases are TGTGCCAGCAGCCCCAAATGGGCGGAGTCCTACAATGAGCAGTTCTTC. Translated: CASSPKWAESYNEQFF.

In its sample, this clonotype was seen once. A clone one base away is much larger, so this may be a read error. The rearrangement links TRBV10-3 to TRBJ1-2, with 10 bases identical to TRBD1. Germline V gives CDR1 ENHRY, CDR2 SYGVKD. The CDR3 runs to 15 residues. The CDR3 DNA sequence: TGTGCCATCAGCACAGACGGACAGGGGGGAGTCGGCTACATCTTC. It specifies CAISTDGQGGVGYIF.

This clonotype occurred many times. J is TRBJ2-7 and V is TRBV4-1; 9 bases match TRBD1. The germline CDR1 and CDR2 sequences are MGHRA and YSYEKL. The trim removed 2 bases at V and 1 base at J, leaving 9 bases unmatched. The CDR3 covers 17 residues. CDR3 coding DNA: TGCGCCAGCAGCCAACTACCGAAAGGGACAGGGTCCTACGAGCAGTACTTC. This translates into CASSQLPKGTGSYEQYF.

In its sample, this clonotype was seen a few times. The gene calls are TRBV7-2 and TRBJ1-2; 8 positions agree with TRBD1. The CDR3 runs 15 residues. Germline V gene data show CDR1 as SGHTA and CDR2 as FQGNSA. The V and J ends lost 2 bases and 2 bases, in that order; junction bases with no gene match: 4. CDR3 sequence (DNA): TGTGCCAGCAGCTTATCCAGGGGGCGAAACTATGGCTACACCTTC. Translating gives CASSLSRGRNYGYTF.

CDR3 in DNA: TGCGCCAGCAGCCAAGAGATCGGCTACGAGCAGTACTTC. As protein: CASSQEIGYEQYF. This chain connects TRBV4-3 to TRBJ2-7; D is unresolved. Trimming took 0 bases from V and 3 from J, leaving 6 bases between them. Germline V gene lookup returns CDR1 LGHNA and CDR2 YSLEER. The CDR3 runs to 13 residues.

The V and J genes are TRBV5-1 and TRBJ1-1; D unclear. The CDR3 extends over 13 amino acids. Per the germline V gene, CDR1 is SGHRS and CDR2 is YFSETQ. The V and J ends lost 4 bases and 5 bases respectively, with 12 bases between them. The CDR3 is CASSRAPGTEAFF. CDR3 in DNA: TGCGCCAGCAGCCGGGCCCCGGGGACTGAAGCTTTCTTT.

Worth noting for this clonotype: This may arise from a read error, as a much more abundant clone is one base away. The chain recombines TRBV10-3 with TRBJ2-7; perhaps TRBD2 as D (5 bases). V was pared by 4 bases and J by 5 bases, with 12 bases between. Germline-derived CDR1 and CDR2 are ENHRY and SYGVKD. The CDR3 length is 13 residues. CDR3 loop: CAISGETSDEQYF. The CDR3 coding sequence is TGTGCCATCAGTGGGGAGACATCCGACGAGCAGTACTTC.

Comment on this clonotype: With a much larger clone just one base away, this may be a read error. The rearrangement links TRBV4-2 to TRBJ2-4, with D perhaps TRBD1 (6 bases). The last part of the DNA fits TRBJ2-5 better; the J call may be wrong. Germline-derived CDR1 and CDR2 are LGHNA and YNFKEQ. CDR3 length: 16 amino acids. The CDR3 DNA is TGTGCCAGCAGCCGACGAGGGACAACACTTCAAGAGACCCAGTACTTC. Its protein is CASSRRGTTLQETQYF.